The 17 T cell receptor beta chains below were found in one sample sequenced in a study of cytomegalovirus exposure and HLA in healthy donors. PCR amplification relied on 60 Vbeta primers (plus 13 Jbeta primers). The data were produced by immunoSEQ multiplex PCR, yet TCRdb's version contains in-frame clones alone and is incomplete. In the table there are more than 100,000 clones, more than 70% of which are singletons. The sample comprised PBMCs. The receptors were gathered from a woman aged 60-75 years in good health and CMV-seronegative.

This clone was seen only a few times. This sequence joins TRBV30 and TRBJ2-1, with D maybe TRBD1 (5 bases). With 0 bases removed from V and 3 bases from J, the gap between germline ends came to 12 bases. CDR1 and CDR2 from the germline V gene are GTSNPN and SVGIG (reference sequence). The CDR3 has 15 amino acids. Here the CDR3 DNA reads TGTGCCTGGAGTGTTGGTAGTCAGGGCTACAATGAGCAGTTCTTC. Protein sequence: CAWSVGSQGYNEQFF.

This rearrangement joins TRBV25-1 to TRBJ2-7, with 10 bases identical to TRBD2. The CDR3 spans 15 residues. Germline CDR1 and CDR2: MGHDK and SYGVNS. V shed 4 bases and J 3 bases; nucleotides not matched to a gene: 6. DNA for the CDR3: TGTGCCAGCAGTGCTCCCGGGACTAGCGACTACGAGCAGTACTTC. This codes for CASSAPGTSDYEQYF.

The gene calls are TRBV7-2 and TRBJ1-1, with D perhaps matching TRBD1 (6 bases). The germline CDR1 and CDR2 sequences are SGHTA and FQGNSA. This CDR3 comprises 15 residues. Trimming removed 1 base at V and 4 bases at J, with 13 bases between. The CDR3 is CASSLEAVGATEAFF. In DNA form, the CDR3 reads TGTGCCAGCAGCTTAGAGGCCGTGGGGGCCACTGAAGCTTTCTTT. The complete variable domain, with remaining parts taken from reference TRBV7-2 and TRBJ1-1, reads GAGVSQSPSNKVTEKGKDVELRCDPISGHTALYWYRQSLGQGLEFLIYFQGNSAPDKSGLPSDRFSAERTGGSVSTLTIQRTQQEDSAVYLCASSLEAVGATEAFFGQGTRLTVV.

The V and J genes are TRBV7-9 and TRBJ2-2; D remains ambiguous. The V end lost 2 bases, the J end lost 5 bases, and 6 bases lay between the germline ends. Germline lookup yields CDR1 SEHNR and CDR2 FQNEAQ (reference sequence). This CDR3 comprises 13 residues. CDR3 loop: CASSLTGTGELFF. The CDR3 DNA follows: TGTGCCAGCAGCTTAACGGGTACCGGGGAGCTGTTTTTT.

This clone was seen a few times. The CDR3 bases are TGTGCCAGCAGCCCCTCGGGACTAGCGGAGAACACCGGGGAGCTGTTTTTT. It specifies CASSPSGLAENTGELFF. The chain links TRBV7-7 to TRBJ2-2; 11 bases align to TRBD2. The CDR3 consists of 17 residues. J lost 1 base, V lost 5 bases, and 6 bases had no gene match. Germline lookup yields CDR1 SSHAT and CDR2 FNYEAQ (reference sequence). The full variable domain, its missing parts supplied by reference TRBV7-7 and TRBJ2-2, is GAGVSQSPRYKVTKRGQDVTLRCDPISSHATLYWYQQALGQGPEFLTYFNYEAQPDKSGLPSDRFSAERPEGSISTLTIQRTEQRDSAMYRCASSPSGLAENTGELFFGEGSRLTVL.

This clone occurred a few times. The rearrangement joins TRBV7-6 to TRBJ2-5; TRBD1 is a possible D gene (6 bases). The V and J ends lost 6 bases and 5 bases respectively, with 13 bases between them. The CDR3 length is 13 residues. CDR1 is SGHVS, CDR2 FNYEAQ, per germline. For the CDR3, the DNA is TGTGCCAGCAGTACAGGGACCGGGGAGACCCAGTACTTC. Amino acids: CASSTGTGETQYF. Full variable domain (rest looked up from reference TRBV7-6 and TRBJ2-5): GAGVSQSPRYKVTKRGQDVALRCDPISGHVSLYWYRQALGQGPEFLTYFNYEAQQDKSGLPNDRFSAERPEGSISTLTIQRTEQRDSAMYRCASSTGTGETQYFGPGTRLLVL.

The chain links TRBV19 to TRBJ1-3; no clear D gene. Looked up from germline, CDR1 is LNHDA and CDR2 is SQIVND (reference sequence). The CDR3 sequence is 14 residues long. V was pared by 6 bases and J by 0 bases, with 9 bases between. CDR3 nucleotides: TGTGCCAGTAGATCGCAGTCCTCTGGAAACACCATATATTTT. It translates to CASRSQSSGNTIYF.

The CDR3 loop is CASSLSAGLGNQPQHF. Written as DNA, the CDR3 is TGTGCCAGCAGTTTATCAGCGGGGCTGGGCAATCAGCCCCAGCATTTT. V and J are TRBV28 and TRBJ1-5, with D possibly TRBD1 on 5 matching bases. Trimming cost V 1 base and J 2 bases, with 12 bases left between them. The CDR3 runs 16 residues. Germline V lookup: CDR1 MDHEN, CDR2 SYDVKM.

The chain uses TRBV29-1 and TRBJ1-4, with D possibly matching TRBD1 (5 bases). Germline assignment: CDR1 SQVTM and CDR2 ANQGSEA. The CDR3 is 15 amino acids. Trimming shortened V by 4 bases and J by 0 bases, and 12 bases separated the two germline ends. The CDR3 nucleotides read TGCAGCGTTGCTGGGGGGTCGGCAACTAATGAAAAACTGTTTTTT. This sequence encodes CSVAGGSATNEKLFF. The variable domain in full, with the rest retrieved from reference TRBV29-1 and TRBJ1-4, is SAVISQKPSRDICQRGTSLTIQCQVDSQVTMMFWYRQQPGQSLTLIATANQGSEATYESGFVIDKFPISRPNLTFSTLTVSNMSPEDSSIYLCSVAGGSATNEKLFFGSGTQLSVL.

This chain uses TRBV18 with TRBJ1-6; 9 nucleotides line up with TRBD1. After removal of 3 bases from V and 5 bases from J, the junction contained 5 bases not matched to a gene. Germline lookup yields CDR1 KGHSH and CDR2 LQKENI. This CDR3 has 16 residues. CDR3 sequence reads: CASSPAGTGNNSPLHF. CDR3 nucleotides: TGTGCCAGCTCACCCGCCGGGACAGGGAATAATTCACCCCTCCACTTT.

The chain's CDR3 is CASSGPGTGGYEQYF. The CDR3 DNA is TGTGCCAGCAGCGGCCCCGGGACAGGGGGCTACGAGCAGTACTTC. The chain combines TRBV9 with TRBJ2-7; 11 bases fit TRBD1. Germline trimming cut 3 bases from V and 3 bases from J; bases unmatched to any gene: 5. CDR1 and CDR2 (germline): SGDLS, YYNGEE. CDR3 length equals 15 residues.

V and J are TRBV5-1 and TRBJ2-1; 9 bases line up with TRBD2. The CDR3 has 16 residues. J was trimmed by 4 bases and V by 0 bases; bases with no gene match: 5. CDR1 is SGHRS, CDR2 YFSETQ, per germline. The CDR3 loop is CASSLGSAGGYNEQFF. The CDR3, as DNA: TGCGCCAGCAGCTTGGGTTCAGCGGGGGGTTACAATGAGCAGTTCTTC.

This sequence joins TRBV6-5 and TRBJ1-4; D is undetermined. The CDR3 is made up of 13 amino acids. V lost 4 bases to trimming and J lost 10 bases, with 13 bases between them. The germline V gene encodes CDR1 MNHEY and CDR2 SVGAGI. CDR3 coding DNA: TGTGCCAGCAGTTTGCCCCAACGGGGAAAACTGTTTTTT. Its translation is CASSLPQRGKLFF.

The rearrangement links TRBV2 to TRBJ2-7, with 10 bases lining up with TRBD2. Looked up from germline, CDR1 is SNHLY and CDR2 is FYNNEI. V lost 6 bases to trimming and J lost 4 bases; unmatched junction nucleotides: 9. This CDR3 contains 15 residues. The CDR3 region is CASRSLAGVRYEQYF. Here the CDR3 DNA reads TGTGCCAGCAGGTCTCTAGCGGGAGTAAGGTACGAGCAGTACTTC.

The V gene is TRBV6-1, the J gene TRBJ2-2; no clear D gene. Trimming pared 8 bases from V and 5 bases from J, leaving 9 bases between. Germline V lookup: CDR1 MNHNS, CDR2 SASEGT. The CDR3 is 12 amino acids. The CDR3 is CASQESTGELFF. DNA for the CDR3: TGTGCCAGCCAGGAATCGACCGGGGAGCTGTTTTTT.

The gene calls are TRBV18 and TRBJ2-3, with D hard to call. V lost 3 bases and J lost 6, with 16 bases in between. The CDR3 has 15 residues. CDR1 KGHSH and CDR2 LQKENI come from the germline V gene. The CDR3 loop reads CASSPRNKEVDTQYF. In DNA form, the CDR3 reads TGTGCCAGCTCACCGAGGAACAAAGAGGTCGATACGCAGTATTTT.

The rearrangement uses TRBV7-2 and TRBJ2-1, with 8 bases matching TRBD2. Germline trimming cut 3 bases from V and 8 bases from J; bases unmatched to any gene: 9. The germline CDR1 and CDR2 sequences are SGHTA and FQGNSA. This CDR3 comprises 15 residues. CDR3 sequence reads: CASSLITGGRYEQFF. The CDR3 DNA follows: TGTGCCAGCAGCTTGATCACGGGCGGGAGGTATGAGCAGTTCTTC.